This TCR beta chain was sequenced in a study of blood T cell repertoires in COVID-19. Cohorts were determined from participant-reported clinical history. Original data processing: Reference gene primer amplification gave estimated nucleated cell counts. Profiling relied on immunoSEQ multiplex PCR, and the TCRdb table lists in-frame clones only, not all of them. V, J and clone size are those of that table, while D and trimming were read from the DNA. The sample has hundreds of thousands of clones, approximately 88% seen once. The specimen was PBMCs or T cells enriched from blood (not recorded which). The origin of this receptor is a woman aged 40 to 50 with acute COVID-19.

Here the CDR3 DNA reads TGTGCCAGCAGTTTCGGGAGTCGGGAGCAGTACGTC. This sequence encodes CASSFGSREQYV. The chain couples TRBV12-3 or TRBV12-4 to TRBJ2-7; TRBD2 might be the D (6 bases). With 3 bases removed from V and 7 bases from J, the gap between germline ends came to 10 bases. This CDR3 region has 12 residues.